This is a list of T cell receptor beta chains from one sample in a study of shared clonotypes between healthy human individuals. The protocol was immunoSEQ multiplex PCR, while the TCRdb copy is restricted to in-frame clones and leaves out a portion. The sample carries approximately 940,000 clones, around three quarters recorded once. The specimen was memory CD4+ T cells sorted from blood. The receptor set was obtained from a man younger than 35 in good health. Both conserved end residues are part of each CDR3. The D gene is left open where the match is weak. Clone size, where shown, is once, few, many, or a class for clones that have expanded.

j_call | d_call | clone_size | v_call | cdr3_aa | cdr3_nt
TRBJ1-6 | . | . | TRBV30 | CAWSPRDSYNSPLHF | TGTGCCTGGAGTCCCAGGGATTCCTATAATTCACCCCTCCACTTT
TRBJ2-4 | TRBD1 | . | TRBV6-1 | CASSELRITGGHIGAKNIQYF | TGTGCCAGCAGTGAACTGAGAATAACAGGGGGCCACATCGGGGCCAAAAACATTCAGTACTTC
TRBJ1-1 | TRBD1 | few | TRBV19 | CASSPTGTGFTEAFF | TGTGCCAGTAGTCCAACCGGGACAGGGTTCACTGAAGCTTTCTTT
TRBJ2-3 | . | . | TRBV4-1 | CASSRTGGDTQYF | TGCGCCAGCAGCCGGACTGGCGGAGATACGCAGTATTTT
TRBJ1-2 | TRBD1 | . | TRBV7-2 | CASSIGQGAGYGYTF | TGTGCCAGCAGCATAGGACAGGGGGCGGGATATGGCTACACCTTC
TRBJ2-7 | TRBD1 | . | TRBV7-8 | CASSPDRESEQYF | TGTGCCAGCAGCCCGGACAGGGAGAGCGAGCAGTACTTC
TRBJ2-1 | TRBD2 | . | TRBV28 | CASSPSGATYNEQFF | TGTGCCAGCAGTCCAAGCGGGGCGACCTACAATGAGCAGTTCTTC
TRBJ2-7 | TRBD1 | . | TRBV2 | CASRGTGGAHEQYF | TGTGCCAGCAGGGGGACAGGGGGCGCCCACGAGCAGTACTTC
TRBJ2-2 | . | . | TRBV7-2 | CASSLYLNTGELFF | TGTGCCAGCAGCTTATATCTGAACACCGGGGAGCTGTTTTTT
TRBJ2-5 | . | . | TRBV11-3 | CASSLGGDRQETQYF | TGTGCCAGCAGCTTGGGCGGGGACCGCCAAGAGACCCAGTACTTC
TRBJ1-5 | . | . | TRBV28 | CASSSLILVGGNQPQHF | TGTGCCAGCAGTTCCTTAATACTAGTTGGCGGCAATCAGCCCCAGCATTTT
TRBJ1-1 | . | few | TRBV6-1 | CASTTTGILNTEAFF | TGTGCCAGCACCACCACCGGGATATTGAACACTGAAGCTTTCTTT
TRBJ2-5 | TRBD2 | . | TRBV27 | CASSFRTSGRGVETQYF | TGTGCCAGCAGTTTCCGGACTAGCGGGAGGGGGGTGGAGACCCAGTACTTC
TRBJ1-2 | . | few | TRBV30 | CAWSVASTGGIGYTF | TGTGCCTGGAGTGTAGCTTCGACAGGAGGCATTGGCTACACCTTC
TRBJ2-3 | TRBD1 | . | TRBV27 | CASSSFSGTGAHLSTDTQYF | TGTGCCAGCAGTTCCTTCTCCGGGACAGGGGCCCACCTTAGCACAGATACGCAGTATTTT
TRBJ1-4 | . | . | TRBV9 | CASSVAVSTNEKLFF | TGTGCCAGCAGCGTAGCGGTCTCAACTAATGAAAAACTGTTTTTT
TRBJ1-5 | TRBD1 | . | TRBV28 | CASSLTGEDQPQHF | TGTGCCAGCAGTTTAACAGGGGAAGATCAGCCCCAGCATTTT
TRBJ2-7 | . | . | TRBV5-4 | CASSHSGRGGYEQYF | TGTGCCAGCAGCCACTCCGGTAGGGGGGGCTACGAGCAGTACTTC
TRBJ1-1 | . | . | TRBV10-2 | CAGKFIGGGEAFF | TGCGCCGGCAAGTTCATCGGGGGAGGGGAAGCTTTCTTT
TRBJ1-1 | . | . | TRBV18 | CASSPSTAKNTEAFF | TGTGCCAGCTCACCATCTACAGCAAAAAACACTGAAGCTTTCTTT
TRBJ2-5 | . | . | TRBV6-6 | CASSFDYSGTQYF | TGTGCCAGCAGTTTTGACTATAGCGGGACCCAGTACTTC
TRBJ2-1 | . | . | TRBV6-1 | CASSGRAVNEQFF | TGTGCCAGCAGTGGCAGGGCGGTCAATGAGCAGTTCTTC
TRBJ1-5 | . | . | TRBV10-3 | CAISPEESQPQHF | TGTGCCATCAGCCCAGAGGAAAGTCAGCCCCAGCATTTT
TRBJ2-5 | . | . | TRBV6-6 | CASSSGVSQETQYF | TGTGCCAGCAGTTCCGGGGTCTCCCAAGAGACCCAGTACTTC
TRBJ2-7 | . | few | TRBV18 | CASSPPAGGYEQYF | TGTGCCAGCTCACCACCAGCCGGGGGCTACGAGCAGTACTTC
TRBJ1-2 | . | . | TRBV4-2 | CASSQDLNYGYTF | TGTGCCAGCAGCCAAGATCTAAACTATGGCTACACCTTC
TRBJ2-4 | . | once | TRBV4-2 | CASSQDQGIAKNIQYF | TGTGCCAGCAGCCAAGATCAGGGAATAGCCAAAAACATTCAGTACTTC
TRBJ2-5 | . | . | TRBV12-5 | CASARNRVEETQYF | TGTGCTAGTGCCAGAAACAGGGTGGAAGAGACCCAGTACTTC
TRBJ1-5 | . | . | TRBV5-5 | CASSLIDSWQPQHF | TGTGCCAGCAGCTTGATCGACAGTTGGCAGCCCCAGCATTTT
TRBJ1-2 | . | . | TRBV7-2 | CASSTPVRVQGYTF | TGTGCCAGCAGCACCCCGGTGCGGGTACAGGGCTACACCTTC
TRBJ2-2 | . | many | TRBV6-1 | CASSDPQVFTGELFF | TGTGCCAGCAGTGATCCTCAGGTTTTTACCGGGGAGCTGTTTTTT
TRBJ2-2 | . | . | TRBV6-5 | CASSYSNPTRGGELFF | TGTGCCAGCAGTTACTCGAATCCAACTCGGGGAGGGGAGCTGTTTTTT
TRBJ2-5 | . | few | TRBV7-7 | CASSLAAKETQYF | TGTGCTAGCAGCTTAGCAGCTAAAGAGACCCAGTACTTC
TRBJ1-1 | . | once | TRBV7-2 | CASSPRSPVAEAFF | TGTGCCAGCAGCCCCCGGAGTCCGGTCGCTGAAGCTTTCTTT
TRBJ2-3 | TRBD2 | . | TRBV9 | CASSPSAGEHTQYF | TGTGCCAGCAGCCCCTCGGCGGGGGAGCATACGCAGTATTTT
TRBJ2-7 | . | . | TRBV10-3 | CAIQTPSSYEQYF | TGTGCCATCCAAACCCCGAGCTCCTACGAGCAGTACTTC
TRBJ2-5 | . | . | TRBV2 | CASMVVGLQETQYF | TGTGCCAGCATGGTGGTGGGGCTCCAAGAGACCCAGTACTTC
TRBJ2-7 | . | . | TRBV16 | CASSPTRSYEQYF | TGTGCCAGCAGCCCGACACGCTCCTACGAGCAGTACTTC
TRBJ2-6 | . | . | TRBV28 | CASSSTGSGANVLTF | TGTGCCAGCAGTTCCACGGGGTCTGGGGCCAACGTCCTGACTTTC
TRBJ1-3 | . | few | TRBV15 | CATSEGGTGNTIYF | TGTGCCACCAGCGAAGGGGGGACAGGAAACACCATATATTTT
TRBJ1-2 | TRBD1 | . | TRBV2 | CASSLLRDSLEGYTF | TGTGCCAGCAGTCTACTCCGGGACAGTTTAGAAGGCTACACCTTC
TRBJ1-3 | TRBD1 | . | TRBV5-1 | CASSLQGQGANTIYF | TGCGCCAGCAGCCTCCAGGGACAGGGTGCAAACACCATATATTTT
TRBJ1-2 | . | . | TRBV10-3 | CAISGPEYGYTF | TGTGCCATCTCGGGCCCCGAGTATGGCTACACCTTC
TRBJ1-6 | TRBD1 | few | TRBV2 | CASSEGQGGSPLHF | TGTGCCAGCAGTGAAGGACAGGGAGGTTCACCCCTCCACTTT
TRBJ1-2 | . | . | TRBV12-5 | CASGLPLNGDGYTF | TGTGCTAGTGGTTTGCCCCTGAATGGGGATGGCTACACCTTC
TRBJ2-7 | . | . | TRBV7-2 | CASSLGRGRYEQYF | TGTGCCAGCAGCTTAGGGCGGGGTAGGTACGAGCAGTACTTC
TRBJ2-2 | . | . | TRBV11-3 | CASSPRQGAGTGELFF | TGTGCCAGCAGCCCCCGGCAGGGAGCGGGCACCGGGGAGCTGTTTTTT
TRBJ1-5 | . | . | TRBV7-9 | CASSSFSGGTINQPQHF | TGTGCCAGCAGCTCCTTCTCGGGGGGGACAATCAATCAGCCCCAGCATTTT
TRBJ2-1 | . | . | TRBV7-2 | CASSLRIQSSYNEQFF | TGTGCCAGCAGCTTACGTATCCAAAGCTCCTACAATGAGCAGTTCTTC